Presented here are 23 T cell receptor beta chains from one specimen sequenced in a study of T cell responses to AZD1222 COVID-19 vaccine (dated by TCRdb to about 2021). The library was made by the immunoSEQ multiplex PCR assay. TCRdb obtained this table from immuneACCESS and retained in-frame rearrangements with V and J assigned. These tables miss some clones; where compared with another copy, unresolved V genes account for less than half of the shortfall, and the remainder is unexplained. Here the sample has about 160,000 clones; around nine tenths occur a single time. The ten top clones hold over 4.5% of the sample. The sample's time point label, decoded: baseline before first vaccination. The sequencing used peripheral blood, collected on day 0 of AZD1222 vaccination. These receptors all stem from an adult in good health.

This clone is a singleton in its sample. J is TRBJ1-5 and V is TRBV28, with 7 bases lining up with TRBD1. Germline V CDR1 and CDR2: MDHEN, SYDVKM. The V gene end was trimmed by 7 bases and the J gene end by 5 bases; junction bases not matched to a gene: 8. This CDR3 comprises 14 residues. The CDR3: CASIPDRRYQPQHF. The DNA of the CDR3 is TGTGCCAGCATTCCGGACAGGCGATATCAGCCCCAGCATTTT. The full variable domain, completed using reference TRBV28 and TRBJ1-5, is DVKVTQSSRYLVKRTGEKVFLECVQDMDHENMFWYRQDPGLGLRLIYFSYDVKMKEKGDIPEGYSVSREKKERFSLILESASTNQTSMYLCASIPDRRYQPQHFGDGTRLSIL.

The V and J genes are TRBV11-2 and TRBJ2-7, with a tentative D call TRBD1 (6 bases). V was cut by 4 bases and J by 5 bases, with 15 bases left in between. The CDR3 is 14 residues long. Germline V gene sequence: CDR1 SGHAT, CDR2 FQNNGV. This chain's CDR3 is CASSSPLTGDEQYF. The CDR3 nucleotides read TGTGCCAGCAGCTCACCGTTGACAGGCGACGAGCAGTACTTC.

V gene TRBV4-1 combines with J gene TRBJ1-2, with D unresolved. From germline, CDR1 is MGHRA and CDR2 YSYEKL. Trimming cost V 3 bases and J 5 bases, with 16 bases left between them. The CDR3 sequence is 15 residues long. CDR3 sequence (DNA): TGCGCCAGCAGCCACAGGACGGAACTCTTTTATGGCTACACCTTC. This translates into CASSHRTELFYGYTF.

V is TRBV6-5 and J is TRBJ2-7; TRBD2 matches 7 bases. The CDR3 sequence is 16 residues long. CDR1 is MNHEY and CDR2 is SVGAGI in the germline V gene. Trimming cost V 2 bases and J 5 bases; bases outside gene matches: 12. The CDR3 reads CASSYDATSYLDEQYF. Here the CDR3 DNA reads TGTGCCAGCAGTTACGATGCGACTAGCTACTTGGACGAGCAGTACTTC.

This chain uses TRBV20-1 with TRBJ2-1; no firm D call. Trimming pared 3 bases from V and 6 bases from J, leaving 18 bases between. Germline V gene data show CDR1 as DFQATT and CDR2 as SNEGSKA (reference sequence). CDR3 length: 15 residues. The CDR3 reads CSASPQATPSNEQFF. CDR3 bases: TGCAGTGCTAGTCCCCAGGCTACCCCGAGCAATGAGCAGTTCTTC.

The chain is built from TRBV7-9 and TRBJ2-1; 9 bases fit TRBD2. V was clipped by 3 bases and J by 7 bases; unmatched bases: 7. Germline values: CDR1 SEHNR, CDR2 FQNEAQ (reference sequence). CDR3 length equals 15 residues. The CDR3 loop is CASSLTSGLWNEQFF. CDR3 bases: TGTGCCAGCAGCTTGACTAGCGGCCTATGGAATGAGCAGTTCTTC.

The rearrangement links TRBV30 to TRBJ1-6, with TRBD1 matching over 9 bases. The CDR3 is 15 residues long. From germline, CDR1 is GTSNPN and CDR2 SVGIG (reference sequence). V lost 2 bases, J lost 7 bases, and 6 bases stayed unmatched. The DNA of the CDR3 is TGTGCCTGGAGTAAAGGGGACAGGGTGAATTCACCCCTCCACTTT. Translated, it gives CAWSKGDRVNSPLHF.

The chain carries TRBV11-2 and TRBJ1-2; 7 nucleotides line up with TRBD1. Germline V gene lookup returns CDR1 SGHAT and CDR2 FQNNGV. The CDR3 has 16 amino acids. Trimming removed 1 base from V and 4 bases from J; junction bases left unmatched: 9. The CDR3, as DNA: TGTGCCAGCAGCTTAGCTCGGGGGACAGCCTCCTATGGCTACACCTTC. Translation: CASSLARGTASYGYTF.

V gene TRBV18 combines with J gene TRBJ2-1, with TRBD1 matching over 8 bases. There are 14 residues in the CDR3. V gave up 4 bases and J gave up 10 bases; unmatched junction bases: 9. Germline CDR1 reads KGHSH; CDR2 reads LQKENI. The CDR3 protein is CASSLDRVRVEQFF. As DNA, the CDR3 is TGTGCCAGCTCACTGGACAGGGTTCGCGTCGAGCAGTTCTTC.

In its sample, this clone was seen once. The genes are TRBV5-8 and TRBJ1-1; D not certain. The germline CDR1 and CDR2 sequences are SGHTS and YDEGEE. The ends were cut back, 4 bases at V and 0 bases at J, with 16 bases in the middle. This CDR3 comprises 16 residues. The CDR3 protein is CASSILPGLMNTEAFF. The CDR3 DNA sequence: TGTGCCAGCAGCATCTTGCCAGGCCTCATGAACACTGAAGCTTTCTTT.

This chain connects TRBV6-2 or TRBV6-3 to TRBJ2-1; no clear D gene. Trimming removed 2 bases at V and 6 bases at J, with 20 bases between. Germline loops: CDR1 MNHEY, CDR2 SVGEGT. The CDR3 runs to 17 residues. The CDR3 here is CASSYRPLTILGNEQFF. DNA for the CDR3: TGTGCCAGCAGTTACAGACCTCTCACTATCCTCGGCAATGAGCAGTTCTTC.

The CDR3 region is CASSPLGREDQPQHF. The CDR3 coding sequence is TGTGCCAGCTCACCACTCGGCAGGGAGGATCAGCCCCAGCATTTT. This rearrangement joins TRBV18 to TRBJ1-5, with D possibly matching TRBD1 (5 bases). CDR3 length: 15 amino acids. Between the trimmed V and J ends, which lost 1 base and 5 bases, there was a span of 12 bases. Germline loops: CDR1 KGHSH, CDR2 LQKENI.

This clone was counted once. The genes are TRBV6-6 and TRBJ1-3; D is uncertain. Trimming shortened V by 2 bases and J by 2 bases, and 4 bases separated the two germline ends. The CDR3 length is 13 residues. Germline V gives CDR1 MNHNY, CDR2 SVGAGI (reference sequence). The DNA for the CDR3 is TGTGCCAGCAGTTACGGGGCTGGAAACACCATATATTTT. Amino acids: CASSYGAGNTIYF.

The CDR3: CASSFPGNRGYTF. The DNA for the CDR3 is TGTGCCAGCAGCTTCCCAGGGAACCGTGGCTACACCTTC. The genes are TRBV5-4 and TRBJ1-2, with a tentative D call TRBD1 (5 bases). The V and J ends lost 2 bases and 7 bases respectively, with 12 bases between them. Looked up from germline, CDR1 is SGHNT and CDR2 is YYREEE (reference sequence). This CDR3 has 13 amino acids.

The V and J genes are TRBV10-3 and TRBJ1-1; 8 positions match TRBD1. This CDR3 has 15 amino acids. V was clipped by 4 bases and J by 2 bases; unmatched bases: 6. In germline, CDR1 is ENHRY, CDR2 SYGVKD. Here the CDR3 DNA reads TGTGCCATCAGTGGGGGGACAGGCGGAAACACTGAAGCTTTCTTT. Protein: CAISGGTGGNTEAFF.

The V call is TRBV9, the J call TRBJ1-5; 10 bases match TRBD1. The CDR3 runs 15 residues. The junction had 7 bases not matched to a gene; V was cut back by 3 bases and J by 7 bases. Germline V lookup: CDR1 SGDLS, CDR2 YYNGEE. This CDR3 is CASSERGQGLQPQHF. The CDR3, as DNA: TGTGCCAGCAGCGAGAGGGGACAGGGGTTGCAGCCCCAGCATTTT.

The chain couples TRBV4-3 to TRBJ1-1; D perhaps matches TRBD1 (6 bases). The V end lost 0 bases, the J end lost 1 base, and 9 bases lay between the germline ends. The CDR3 contains 15 residues. Germline loops: CDR1 LGHNA, CDR2 YSLEER. The CDR3 reads CASSQETGRNTEAFF. The CDR3 region has the DNA TGCGCCAGCAGCCAAGAAACAGGGAGGAACACTGAAGCTTTCTTT.

The V and J genes are TRBV27 and TRBJ1-1, with no clear D. This CDR3 contains 15 residues. The germline V and J ends were trimmed by 9 bases and 5 bases, with 22 bases remaining between them. The germline gives CDR1 MNHEY, CDR2 SMNVEV (reference sequence). For the CDR3, the DNA is TGTGCCAGTTCCAAACCTCTAGGCAGTGGGACTGAAGCTTTCTTT. It translates to CASSKPLGSGTEAFF.

V gene TRBV20-1 combines with J gene TRBJ2-7, with TRBD1 matching over 9 bases. Germline-derived CDR1 and CDR2 are DFQATT and SNEGSKA (reference sequence). Trimming at V came to 3 bases and at J to 2 bases, leaving 8 bases not matched to a gene. This CDR3 is 15 amino acids long. DNA for the CDR3: TGCAGTGCTAGTTACCGGACAGGGGTCCCCTACGAGCAGTACTTC. Amino acids: CSASYRTGVPYEQYF.

The chain has TRBV5-1 and TRBJ2-7, with 10 bases lining up with TRBD1. V lost 1 base and J lost 6; bases outside the gene matches: 7. CDR1 is SGHRS and CDR2 is YFSETQ in the germline V gene. The CDR3 runs to 15 residues. The CDR3 loop reads CASSLSLGQGREQYF. In DNA, the CDR3 is TGCGCCAGCAGCTTGTCCCTGGGACAGGGGCGCGAGCAGTACTTC.

The chain carries TRBV7-2 and TRBJ2-7, with D perhaps TRBD2 (5 bases). Germline V lookup: CDR1 SGHTA, CDR2 FQGNSA. CDR3 length equals 13 residues. Trimming left V 4 bases short and J 0 bases short, with 7 bases between. CDR3 nucleotides: TGTGCCAGCAGCTCCGCGGGCTCCTACGAGCAGTACTTC. Its translation: CASSSAGSYEQYF.

This clone was recorded only once. This chain links TRBV6-6 with TRBJ1-2; D perhaps matches TRBD1 (6 bases). The CDR3 covers 13 residues. CDR1 and CDR2 from the germline V gene are MNHNY and SVGAGI (reference sequence). V was trimmed by 5 bases and J by 6 bases, leaving 13 bases between them. CDR3 nucleotides: TGTGCCAGCAGTAAACAGGGAGGGGATGGCTACACCTTC. Translation: CASSKQGGDGYTF.

The CDR3 region has the DNA TGTGCCAGCGGAACGACCGGGACAGTGAACACTGAAGCTTTCTTT. It translates to CASGTTGTVNTEAFF. V usage is TRBV6-5 and J usage is TRBJ1-1, with TRBD1 matching 7 bases. V dropped 8 bases and J dropped 0; count of bases not matched to a gene: 9. CDR1 and CDR2 (germline): MNHEY, SVGAGI. The CDR3 runs to 15 residues.